This T cell receptor (beta chain) was retrieved from a study of spatial heterogeneity in lung cancer. Study-wide context: Within tumor regions, the number of TCR transcripts tracked closely with a T cell module score obtained from matched bulk RNA-seq.

The CDR3 runs to 15 residues. V lost 0 bases, J lost 0 bases, and 8 bases lay in between. CDR1 LGHDT and CDR2 YNNKEL come from the germline V gene (reference sequence). Every TCR cDNA molecule bore a unique molecular identifier. TCRdb re-derived calls from the 5' RACE reads in MiXCR, one entry per CDR3 protein. The sample has 8,700 or so distinct CDR3 sequences, about 13% seen once. Time point indicated: sample taken at primary tumor resection. Extraction of whole RNA from tumor, nontumor lung or frozen PBMC preceded unsorted sequencing. By sample fraction, this clonotype is medium-sized. Its target is not known. Since it is a stray read in a library aimed at alpha chains, this beta chain has a size that is not meaningful. Study findings and constraints: Mutation counts in tumors were tracked by counts of expanded intratumoral alpha and beta TCRs.

This receptor was identified in a male donor with early-stage non-small cell lung cancer. The rearrangement joins TRBV3-1 to TRBJ1-1; the D is unclear. The specimen was lung tumor tissue, collected at surgery. The CDR3 loop is CASSQEGRLNTEAFF. For the CDR3, the DNA is TGTGCCAGCAGCCAAGAGGGCAGACTGAACACTGAAGCTTTCTTT.